Reported below is one T cell receptor beta chain. At one of its ends the junction is not consistent with the germline gene, which may arise from a read error. Germline CDR1 is SGHNT and CDR2 is YYREEE (reference sequence). The CDR3 loop spans 17 amino acids. Sequencing used immunoSEQ multiplex PCR; TCRdb keeps in-frame clones, though not all of them. The data hold 400,000 to 450,000 clones, with 86% observed a single time. These data are taken from a study of blood T cell repertoires in COVID-19. For the study at large: Whether acute or convalescent, the COVID-19 samples came from the United States, Italy and Spain.

The clonotype comes from a woman aged 30 to 39 with active or convalescent COVID-19. V is TRBV5-4 and J is TRBJ2-7; 14 nucleotides line up with TRBD2. Sequenced sample: peripheral blood. CDR3 region: CASSNQWTSGGPYEQYF. CDR3 nucleotide sequence: TGTGCCAGCAGCAACCAATGGACTAGCGGGGGGCCCTATGAGCAGTACTTC.